This T cell receptor (beta chain) comes out of a study of shared clonotypes between healthy human individuals. Unsorted PBMCs provided DNA that was sequenced on ten immunoSEQ deep assay plates. In the original processing: Filtering of immunoSEQ junctional sequences could not match full-length read filtering. Repertoires were generated with immunoSEQ multiplex PCR, while TCRdb's copy carries only in-frame clones and drops some. The V and J calls and the clone size are those of that table, but D and trimming were determined from the DNA. The table shows about half a million clones, with about four fifths occurring only once. The CDR3 extends over 16 amino acids. V lost 3 bases and J lost 2; bases outside the gene matches: 3. Germline V gives CDR1 SGHAT, CDR2 FQNNGV.

The clonotype was recovered from a woman between 40 and 50 years old in good health. Some clones in this sample may be carry-over from other donors' samples. The sample was PBMCs. The chain couples TRBV11-2 to TRBJ2-6; 8 nucleotides line up with TRBD1. The CDR3 DNA sequence: TGTGCCAGCAGCTTGGCACAGGGGGCTGGGGCCAACGTCCTGACTTTC. Its protein product is CASSLAQGAGANVLTF.